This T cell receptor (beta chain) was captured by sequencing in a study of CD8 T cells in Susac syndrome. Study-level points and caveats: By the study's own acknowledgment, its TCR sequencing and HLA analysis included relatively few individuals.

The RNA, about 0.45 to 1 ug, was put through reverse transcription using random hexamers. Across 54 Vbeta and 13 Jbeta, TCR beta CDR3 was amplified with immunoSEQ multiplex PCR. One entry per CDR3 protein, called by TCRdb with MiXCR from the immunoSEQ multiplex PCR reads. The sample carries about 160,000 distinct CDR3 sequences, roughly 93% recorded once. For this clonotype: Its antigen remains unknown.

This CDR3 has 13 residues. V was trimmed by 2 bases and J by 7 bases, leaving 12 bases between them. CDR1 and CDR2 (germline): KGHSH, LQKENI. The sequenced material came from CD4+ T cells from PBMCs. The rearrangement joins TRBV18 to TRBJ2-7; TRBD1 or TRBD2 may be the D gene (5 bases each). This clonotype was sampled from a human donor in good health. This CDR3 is CASSPGARGEQYF. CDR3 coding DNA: TGTGCCAGCTCACCAGGGGCTCGGGGAGAGCAGTACTTC.